This T cell receptor beta chain appears in the sequencing data of a study of human T cells and chemical hapten exposure. Study findings and constraints: Sensitizing with DPC caused no change in TCRs above 1 in 1000 frequency.

TCRdb independently ran MiXCR on the RACE reads; one entry per CDR3 protein. The table has more than 70,000 distinct CDR3 sequences, about a tenth seen once. The length of the CDR3 is 13 residues. CDR1 and CDR2 (germline): SGHRS, YFSETQ. V was trimmed by 0 bases and J by 7 bases, leaving 8 bases between them. The time point is: patch test 3, about 24 weeks after DPC sensitization. The treatment is: therapeutic diphenylcyclopropenone sensitization with weekly scalp DPC. Donation of samples came from alopecia patients who were 18 to 70 years old and suitable for DPC. With regard to this clonotype: Its matching antigen is unknown.

The chain recombines TRBV5-1 with TRBJ1-5, with D tentatively TRBD1 (5 bases). The sequenced sample was whole blood, obtained in connection with sensitization to the hapten diphenylcyclopropenone (DPC). The sequence derives from a woman younger than 45 with alopecia areata. Some clones in this sample may be carry-over from other donors' samples. CDR3 amino acids: CASSLAAGQPQHF. DNA of the CDR3: TGCGCCAGCAGCTTGGCCGCAGGGCAGCCCCAGCATTTT.